The 27 T cell receptor beta chains below come from one sample, sequenced in a study of blood T cell repertoires in COVID-19. Repertoires were generated with immunoSEQ multiplex PCR, while TCRdb's copy carries only in-frame clones and drops some. The sample has around 100,000 clones, around 90% seen once. Sequences were obtained from peripheral blood. The receptors here all came from a woman between 50 and 59 years old with COVID-19, enrolled during active disease.

The chain links TRBV5-6 to TRBJ2-7; TRBD1 matches 9 bases. V was pared by 1 base and J by 3 bases, with 2 bases of the junction left unmatched. The length of the CDR3 is 14 residues. Germline CDR1 is SGHDT and CDR2 is YYEEEE. The CDR3 DNA sequence: TGTGCCAGCAGCTTGACAGGGGGCTTCTACGAGCAGTACTTC. Residues: CASSLTGGFYEQYF.

This chain uses TRBV2 with TRBJ2-3; the match to TRBD1 covers 9 bases. The V gene's germline CDR1 is SNHLY and CDR2 FYNNEI. The length of the CDR3 is 14 residues. Unmatched junction bases numbered 8, after V lost 8 bases and J lost 5 bases. CDR3 sequence (DNA): TGTGCCAGCTCGGGACAGGGAATTTTAGATACGCAGTATTTT. Its translation: CASSGQGILDTQYF.

The gene calls are TRBV9 and TRBJ2-1; TRBD1 aligns across 7 bases. Germline CDR1 and CDR2: SGDLS and YYNGEE. CDR3 size: 15 residues. V lost 0 bases to trimming and J lost 4 bases; unmatched junction nucleotides: 4. The CDR3 DNA sequence: TGTGCCAGCAGCGTAGAAGAGGGGGCGTACAATGAGCAGTTCTTC. Protein: CASSVEEGAYNEQFF. Looking up the rest from reference TRBV9 and TRBJ2-1 gives the full variable domain: DSGVTQTPKHLITATGQRVTLRCSPRSGDLSVYWYQQSLDQGLQFLIQYYNGEERAKGNILERFSAQQFPDLHSELNLSSLELGDSALYFCASSVEEGAYNEQFFGPGTRLTVL.

This sequence joins TRBV7-6 and TRBJ2-2, with a tentative D call TRBD2 (6 bases). The ends were cut back, 5 bases at V and 3 bases at J, with 16 bases in the middle. The CDR3 has 16 amino acids. Germline CDR1 SGHVS, CDR2 FNYEAQ. The CDR3 sequence is CASSPRGGADTGELFF. CDR3 nucleotide sequence: TGTGCCAGCAGCCCGAGGGGCGGGGCGGACACCGGGGAGCTGTTTTTT.

This clone was observed once. The CDR3, as DNA: TGTGCCAGCAGTTCGGGACTAGCGGGCGAGTACAATGAGCAGTTCTTC. Translating gives CASSSGLAGEYNEQFF. The chain is built from TRBV6-2 or TRBV6-3 and TRBJ2-1; 12 bases align to TRBD2. V shed 4 bases and J 4 bases; nucleotides not matched to a gene: 5. The CDR3 consists of 16 residues. From germline, CDR1 is MNHEY and CDR2 SVGEGT.

This chain connects TRBV13 to TRBJ2-3; D might be TRBD2 (7 bases). The ends were cut back, 0 bases at V and 6 bases at J, with 16 bases in the middle. Germline V lookup: CDR1 PRHDT, CDR2 FYEKMQ (reference sequence). This CDR3 is 16 amino acids long. The CDR3 reads CASSLGRGGGPDTQYF. Written as DNA, the CDR3 is TGTGCCAGCAGCTTAGGCAGGGGAGGGGGGCCGGATACGCAGTATTTT.

This clone has only a few counts. The sample holds other DNA sequences that translate to the same CDR3. V gene TRBV28 combines with J gene TRBJ1-1; no definite D call. CDR1 MDHEN and CDR2 SYDVKM come from the germline V gene. The CDR3 is 12 residues long. V was pared by 2 bases and J by 3 bases, with 4 bases between. The CDR3 DNA follows: TGTGCCAGCAGTTTAAGCTACACTGAAGCTTTCTTT. The encoded protein is CASSLSYTEAFF.

This rearrangement joins TRBV24-1 to TRBJ2-7; 8 bases map to TRBD2. Unmatched junction bases numbered 17, after V lost 9 bases and J lost 2 bases. The CDR3 has 17 amino acids. The germline CDR1 and CDR2 sequences are KGHDR and SFDVKD. The CDR3 bases are TGTGCCACCTCAATAACACCTGCCGGGACTAGGGCCTACGAGCAGTACTTC. This sequence encodes CATSITPAGTRAYEQYF.

This chain links TRBV2 with TRBJ1-2, with 12 bases matching TRBD1. The germline V gene has CDR1 SNHLY and CDR2 FYNNEI. The CDR3 has 16 amino acids. V lost 6 bases to trimming and J lost 3 bases; unmatched junction nucleotides: 8. CDR3 coding DNA: TGTGCCAGCAGAGCCGGGACAGGGGGCGCAGACTATGGCTACACCTTC. This translates into CASRAGTGGADYGYTF.

V and J are TRBV10-1 and TRBJ1-1; TRBD1 matches 9 bases. Germline CDR1 is WNHNN and CDR2 is SYGVQD (reference sequence). J lost 6 bases, V lost 0 bases, and 5 bases had no gene match. The CDR3 extends over 15 amino acids. CDR3 DNA: TGCGCCAGCAGTGAGTCAGGACAGGGGTTGGCTGAAGCTTTCTTT. Residues: CASSESGQGLAEAFF.

This clone has only one observation. V and J are TRBV5-1 and TRBJ2-1; 12 bases map to TRBD2. Trimming at V came to 0 bases and at J to 5 bases, leaving 3 bases not matched to a gene. The germline gives CDR1 SGHRS, CDR2 YFSETQ. The CDR3 has 16 residues. The CDR3 protein is CASSLGLAGVHNEQFF. CDR3 in DNA: TGCGCCAGCAGCTTGGGACTAGCGGGGGTCCACAATGAGCAGTTCTTC.

The V call is TRBV29-1, the J call TRBJ2-3; TRBD1 aligns across 8 bases. Germline loops: CDR1 SQVTM, CDR2 ANQGSEA. There are 14 residues in the CDR3. After removal of 5 bases from V and 1 base from J, the junction contained 5 bases not matched to a gene. The DNA for the CDR3 is TGCAGCGTTATCAGGGGGCCGGGCACAGATACGCAGTATTTT. It encodes CSVIRGPGTDTQYF.

This chain connects TRBV28 to TRBJ2-4; the D gene is possibly TRBD1 (6 bases). The germline V gene has CDR1 MDHEN and CDR2 SYDVKM. The CDR3 contains 15 residues. Trimming removed 4 bases from V and 0 bases from J, with 10 bases in between. The CDR3 DNA is TGTGCCAGCAGTTCCCCCAGGGGAGCCAAAAACATTCAGTACTTC. Translation gives CASSSPRGAKNIQYF.

The J gene is TRBJ1-2, the V gene TRBV28; D unresolved. The CDR3 contains 11 residues. The germline V gene encodes CDR1 MDHEN and CDR2 SYDVKM. V lost 5 bases and J 5 bases, leaving 6 bases between the germline ends. The CDR3 coding sequence is TGTGCCAGCAGTCGGGGTTATGGCTACACCTTC. Its translation is CASSRGYGYTF.

V and J are TRBV6-1 and TRBJ2-7; D not certain. Germline loops: CDR1 MNHNS, CDR2 SASEGT. V was cut by 2 bases and J by 3 bases, with 11 bases left in between. The CDR3 totals 14 residues. In DNA, the CDR3 is TGTGCCAGCAGTGAACGAGGCAGAAGCTACGAGCAGTACTTC. As protein: CASSERGRSYEQYF.

This CDR3 reads CASSVGPNTEAFF. In nucleotides, the CDR3 is TGTGCCAGCAGCGTAGGGCCCAACACTGAAGCTTTCTTT. This sequence joins TRBV9 and TRBJ1-1; D unclear. Germline V lookup: CDR1 SGDLS, CDR2 YYNGEE. This CDR3 has 13 residues. Deletions cut 0 bases from V and 2 bases from J, with 5 bases between.

This chain links TRBV28 with TRBJ2-7; no clear D. Germline CDR1 and CDR2: MDHEN and SYDVKM. The V end was cut by 6 bases, the J end by 2 bases, with 11 bases between. The CDR3 spans 13 residues. DNA for the CDR3: TGTGCCAGCAGCGGTCTCAGGACCTACGAGCAGTACTTC. It codes for CASSGLRTYEQYF.

The chain uses TRBV5-1 and TRBJ1-2; 10 bases are shared with TRBD1. CDR3 size: 17 residues. Trimming removed 4 bases from V and 1 base from J; junction bases left unmatched: 10. Germline V CDR1 and CDR2: SGHRS, YFSETQ. Here the CDR3 reads CASSITGTGEDNYGYTF. The DNA for the CDR3 is TGCGCCAGCAGCATTACCGGGACAGGGGAGGATAACTATGGCTACACCTTC.

The rearrangement uses TRBV30 and TRBJ1-2; TRBD1 matches at 7 bases. The germline gives CDR1 GTSNPN, CDR2 SVGIG (reference sequence). The CDR3 is 15 amino acids. Germline trimming cut 2 bases from V and 2 bases from J; bases unmatched to any gene: 8. CDR3 loop: CAWSPLLTGNYGYTF. The CDR3 nucleotides read TGTGCCTGGAGTCCCCTCCTGACAGGGAACTATGGCTACACCTTC.

This chain joins TRBV18 and TRBJ2-1; 11 nucleotides match TRBD2. Germline V gene data show CDR1 as KGHSH and CDR2 as LQKENI. There are 17 residues in the CDR3. V gave up 3 bases and J gave up 8 bases; unmatched junction bases: 12. CDR3 protein: CASSPRFSGGVVDEQFF. DNA of the CDR3: TGTGCCAGCTCACCCCGGTTTAGCGGGGGGGTTGTAGATGAGCAGTTCTTC.

The chain combines TRBV2 with TRBJ2-5, with 13 bases matching TRBD2. The V and J ends lost 6 bases and 1 base, in that order; junction bases with no gene match: 5. The CDR3 is made up of 16 amino acids. Germline CDR1 and CDR2: SNHLY and FYNNEI. For the CDR3, the DNA is TGTGCCAGCAGGGGGGGACTAGCGGGGCCCCAAGAGACCCAGTACTTC. Protein: CASRGGLAGPQETQYF.

This rearrangement joins TRBV2 to TRBJ1-4; D is ambiguous. CDR3 length equals 13 residues. CDR1 is SNHLY and CDR2 is FYNNEI in the germline V gene. V was shortened by 6 bases and J by 6 bases, with 11 bases between the two germline ends. The CDR3 coding sequence is TGTGCCAGCAGCGGGAGCGATGATGAAAAACTGTTTTTT. Translating it yields CASSGSDDEKLFF.

The chain links TRBV4-2 to TRBJ2-5, with TRBD2 matching 9 bases. Germline trimming cut 0 bases from V and 4 bases from J; bases unmatched to any gene: 9. This CDR3 is built from 17 residues. Germline V gives CDR1 LGHNA, CDR2 YNFKEQ. CDR3 loop: CASSQDLVVAGVETQYF. Written as DNA, the CDR3 is TGTGCCAGCAGCCAAGATCTTGTGGTAGCGGGGGTAGAGACCCAGTACTTC.

The chain combines TRBV10-2 with TRBJ1-4; 7 bases fit TRBD1. Trimming removed 6 bases from V and 5 bases from J; junction bases left unmatched: 6. Germline loops: CDR1 WSHSY, CDR2 SAAADI. CDR3 size: 14 residues. CDR3 coding DNA: TGCGCCAGCAGCACAGGGGTTACGAATGAAAAACTGTTTTTT. Translated, it gives CASSTGVTNEKLFF.

V usage is TRBV14 and J usage is TRBJ1-6, with D maybe TRBD1 (6 bases). Looked up from germline, CDR1 is SGHDN and CDR2 is FVKESK. Trimming removed 0 bases from V and 6 bases from J, with 12 bases in between. The CDR3 consists of 16 residues. The CDR3 region has the DNA TGTGCCAGCAGCCAAGATGCAGGGGTCATTAATTCACCCCTCCACTTT. It specifies CASSQDAGVINSPLHF.

V and J are TRBV5-1 and TRBJ1-2; unclear D gene. Trimming removed 3 bases at V and 12 bases at J, with 15 bases between. Germline loops: CDR1 SGHRS, CDR2 YFSETQ. The CDR3 has 12 amino acids. As DNA, the CDR3 is TGCGCCAGCAGCTCCCCGGACTCTGCGAACACCTTC. Encoded protein: CASSSPDSANTF.

The chain couples TRBV10-3 to TRBJ2-7; perhaps TRBD1 as D (5 bases). There are 13 residues in the CDR3. The germline V gene encodes CDR1 ENHRY and CDR2 SYGVKD. Trimming took off 4 bases at V and 3 bases at J, with 10 bases between the two ends. The CDR3 sequence: CAISAGIFYEQYF. In DNA, the CDR3 is TGTGCCATCAGTGCAGGGATCTTCTACGAGCAGTACTTC.